Following are 7 T cell receptor beta chains from one sample sequenced in a study of shared clonotypes between healthy human individuals. Naive CD8 cells comprised CD45RO-negative, CCR7-positively selected cells, excluding terminally differentiated effector memory CD45RA+ cells. TCRdb's copy holds only in-frame clones and misses some; the assay was immunoSEQ multiplex PCR. The repertoire consists of about 2 million clones, with roughly 94% occurring once and the leading ten covering 1% to 1.5%. The sample comprised naive CD8+ T cells sorted from blood. These receptors came from a man younger than 30 in good health.

This clone appeared a single time. The same CDR3 is also encoded by other DNA sequences in this sample. The chain recombines TRBV28 with TRBJ2-1, with D perhaps TRBD1 (6 bases). Germline V gene sequence: CDR1 MDHEN, CDR2 SYDVKM. The CDR3 length is 15 residues. Trimming took off 4 bases at V and 0 bases at J, with 10 bases between the two ends. Written as DNA, the CDR3 is TGTGCCAGCAGTTCTGGACAGAGCTCCTACAATGAGCAGTTCTTC. Protein: CASSSGQSSYNEQFF.

The table lists this clone with a count of one. The J gene is TRBJ2-1, the V gene TRBV7-8; tentatively, D is TRBD2 (5 bases). The V end was cut by 8 bases, the J end by 4 bases, with 6 bases between. The CDR3 is made up of 11 amino acids. CDR1 is SGHVS, CDR2 FQNEAQ, per germline. The DNA of the CDR3 is TGTGCCAGCGCGGGTTACAATGAGCAGTTCTTC. Its translation: CASAGYNEQFF.

The rearrangement joins TRBV5-1 to TRBJ1-1, with D possibly matching TRBD1 (5 bases). In germline, CDR1 is SGHRS, CDR2 YFSETQ. Trimming removed 2 bases at V and 6 bases at J, with 11 bases between. This CDR3 comprises 13 residues. The CDR3 loop is CASSFDSGAEAFF. The CDR3 bases are TGCGCCAGCAGCTTCGACAGCGGCGCTGAAGCTTTCTTT.

Here the CDR3 reads CASSADPDLGLIYGYTF. CDR3 sequence (DNA): TGTGCCAGCAGCGCAGACCCCGATCTCGGCTTAATCTATGGCTACACCTTC. The gene calls are TRBV9 and TRBJ1-2; D unclear. CDR1 and CDR2 from the germline V gene are SGDLS and YYNGEE. Deletions cut 3 bases from V and 4 bases from J, with 22 bases between. This CDR3 contains 17 residues.

The chain uses TRBV6-6 and TRBJ1-6; D perhaps matches TRBD1 (6 bases). Trimming left V 0 bases short and J 8 bases short, with 14 bases between. CDR3 length: 16 amino acids. Germline V gene data show CDR1 as MNHNY and CDR2 as SVGAGI (reference sequence). The chain's CDR3 is CASSYSVLSGDSPLHF. In DNA form, the CDR3 reads TGTGCCAGCAGTTACTCGGTTCTTTCAGGGGATTCACCCCTCCACTTT.

This clone came up once. V and J are TRBV7-9 and TRBJ2-4; possibly TRBD2 for D (6 bases). Germline values: CDR1 SEHNR, CDR2 FQNEAQ (reference sequence). This CDR3 region has 16 residues. The V and J ends lost 1 base and 1 base respectively, with 11 bases between them. The CDR3 loop is CASSLVEGPAKNIQYF. The CDR3 DNA sequence: TGTGCCAGCAGCTTAGTGGAGGGACCGGCCAAAAACATTCAGTACTTC. Supplemented by reference TRBV7-9 and TRBJ2-4, the full variable domain reads DTGVSQNPRHKITKRGQNVTFRCDPISEHNRLYWYRQTLGQGPEFLTYFQNEAQLEKSRLLSDRFSAERPKGSFSTLEIQRTEQGDSAMYLCASSLVEGPAKNIQYFGAGTRLSVL.

This rearrangement joins TRBV2 to TRBJ2-7, with D tentatively TRBD1 or TRBD2 (5 bases each). This CDR3 region has 13 residues. V lost 8 bases to trimming and J lost 3 bases, with 14 bases between them. Germline CDR1 is SNHLY and CDR2 is FYNNEI. CDR3 protein: CASWDGEFYEQYF. DNA of the CDR3: TGTGCCAGCTGGGACGGAGAGTTCTACGAGCAGTACTTC.